The T cell receptor beta chain described here comes from a study of OX40 agonist ivuxolimab in advanced cancers. Study-wide context: Ivuxolimab was administered intravenously to patients at 0.01 to 10 mg/kg every 2 weeks.

Trimming stripped 0 bases from V and 7 bases from J, with 12 bases between. The CDR3 runs to 14 residues. Germline V lookup: CDR1 LNHDA, CDR2 SQIVND (reference sequence). Regarding this clone: Antigen specificity is unknown.

Sequencing used immunoSEQ multiplex PCR; TCRdb keeps in-frame clones, though not all of them. The sample has around 56,000 clones, about four fifths seen once. Study-level results: The study observed clonal expansion of CD4+ and CD8+ blood T cells by week 6 at 0.1 to 3.0 mg/kg.

The TCR was taken from an adult with an advanced solid tumor such as melanoma, head and neck, liver or kidney cancer. The J gene is TRBJ1-2, the V gene TRBV19; D possibly corresponds to TRBD1 (6 bases). The source was CD4+ or CD8+ T cells sorted from blood, collected in a trial of the OX40 agonist ivuxolimab. The CDR3 loop is CASSIDPTGPGYTF. The CDR3 DNA sequence: TGTGCCAGTAGTATAGATCCAACAGGGCCTGGCTACACCTTC.